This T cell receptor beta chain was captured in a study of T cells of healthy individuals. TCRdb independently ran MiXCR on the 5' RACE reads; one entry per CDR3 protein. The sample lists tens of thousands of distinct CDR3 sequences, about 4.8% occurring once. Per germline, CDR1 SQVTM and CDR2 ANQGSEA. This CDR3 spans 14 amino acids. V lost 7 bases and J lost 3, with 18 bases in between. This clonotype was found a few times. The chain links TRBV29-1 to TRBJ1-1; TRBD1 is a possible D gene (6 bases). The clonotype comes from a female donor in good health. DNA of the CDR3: TGCAGCGCCCGACAGGACCTACGAGACACTGAAGCTTTCTTT. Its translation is CSARQDLRDTEAFF. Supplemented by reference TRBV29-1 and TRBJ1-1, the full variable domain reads SAVISQKPSRDICQRGTSLTIQCQVDSQVTMMFWYRQQPGQSLTLIATANQGSEATYESGFVIDKFPISRPNLTFSTLTVSNMSPEDSSIYLCSARQDLRDTEAFFGQGTRLTVV.